These 14 T cell receptor beta chains came from one sample sequenced in a study of CD8+CD57+ T cells in acquired aplastic anemia. Both TCR beta VDJ combination and CDR3 sequence profiling were carried out. Genomic DNA was the template for this profiling. TCRdb re-called the reads through MiXCR, storing one row per CDR3 protein. The table has a few hundred thousand distinct CDR3 sequences, 34% seen once. The sequencing sample was made of sorted CD4+, CD8+, or CD8+CD57+ T cells (not recorded which) from PBMCs. These receptors all come from a human donor in good health, serving as a control.

This clonotype was observed at least ten times. The CDR3: CAISDRADGGELFF. CDR3 in DNA: TGTGCCATCAGTGACAGGGCCGATGGCGGGGAGCTGTTTTTT. The gene calls are TRBV10-3 and TRBJ2-2, with D possibly being TRBD1 (5 bases). Germline CDR1 reads ENHRY; CDR2 reads SYGVKD. Between the trimmed V and J ends, which lost 3 bases and 7 bases, there was a span of 12 bases. This CDR3 comprises 14 residues.

This sequence joins TRBV12-5 and TRBJ2-3, with 13 bases aligning to TRBD2. V shed 0 bases and J 6 bases; nucleotides not matched to a gene: 3. The length of the CDR3 is 16 residues. Germline CDR1 and CDR2: LGHNT and FRNRAP. CDR3 sequence (DNA): TGTGCTAGTGGTTTGGTGACTAGCGGGAGGACGGATACGCAGTATTTT. Residues: CASGLVTSGRTDTQYF.

This clonotype occurred once. The chain is built from TRBV18 and TRBJ1-2; no clear D gene. Trimming pared 4 bases from V and 8 bases from J, leaving 17 bases between. The CDR3 spans 14 residues. Germline V gene sequence: CDR1 KGHSH, CDR2 LQKENI. CDR3 in DNA: TGTGCCAGCTCACTCCCACCGCCCATGTACGGCTACACCTTC. As protein: CASSLPPPMYGYTF.

This clonotype was seen a handful of times. The chain employs TRBV20-1 and TRBJ2-7, with D unclear. There are 13 residues in the CDR3. Trimming took 5 bases from V and 2 from J, leaving 13 bases between them. The germline gives CDR1 DFQATT, CDR2 SNEGSKA (reference sequence). CDR3 amino acids: CSAGNLFPYEQYF. The CDR3 nucleotides read TGCAGTGCTGGCAATCTCTTCCCCTACGAGCAGTACTTC.

Turning to this clonotype: A much larger clone lies a single base off, so this may be a read error. The chain is built from TRBV2 and TRBJ2-7, with a weak D call TRBD1 (6 bases). The V gene's germline CDR1 is SNHLY and CDR2 FYNNEI. The CDR3 covers 13 residues. The CDR3: CASRPGHSYEQCF. The CDR3 DNA is TGTGCCAGCAGACCGGGACACTCCTACGAGCAGTGCTTC.

The chain uses TRBV15 and TRBJ2-5; 8 bases are a match to TRBD1. After removal of 3 bases from V and 5 bases from J, the junction contained 8 bases not matched to a gene. Per germline, CDR1 LNHNV and CDR2 YYDKDF (reference sequence). This CDR3 has 15 residues. CDR3 sequence (DNA): TGTGCCACCAGCAGTTTCGGACAGGGCGGGGAGACCCAGTACTTC. Protein sequence: CATSSFGQGGETQYF.

This clonotype has more than one count but fewer than ten. A much bigger clone sits one base away, suggesting this may be a read error. The V gene is TRBV24-1, the J gene TRBJ1-5, with 8 positions matching TRBD1. Germline V gene sequence: CDR1 KGHDR, CDR2 SFDVKD. The V gene end was trimmed by 7 bases and the J gene end by 5 bases; junction bases not matched to a gene: 12. This CDR3 contains 16 residues. The CDR3 sequence is CATRRKQGEGYQPQHF. In nucleotides, the CDR3 is TGTGCCACCAGAAGAAAACAGGGGGAGGGATATCAGCCCCAGCATTTT.

This clonotype was counted many times. V gene TRBV20-1 combines with J gene TRBJ2-5; 8 bases align to TRBD1. CDR3 length: 15 amino acids. The ends lost 3 bases at V and 5 bases at J; junction bases unmatched: 11. CDR1 is DFQATT and CDR2 is SNEGSKA in the germline V gene (reference sequence). The CDR3 nucleotides are TGCAGTGCTAGCCTCCGGGACAGGAGGGGGGAGACCCAGTACTTC. Encoded protein: CSASLRDRRGETQYF.

This clonotype occurred many times. The chain is built from TRBV11-1 and TRBJ1-2; D possibly corresponds to TRBD1 (6 bases). The CDR3 covers 18 residues. V shed 5 bases and J shed 2 bases, with 24 bases lying between them. The V gene's germline CDR1 is SGHAT and CDR2 FQDESV (reference sequence). CDR3 amino acids: CASSPTLLSRDKNYGYTF. The DNA for the CDR3 is TGTGCCAGCAGCCCGACCTTGTTAAGCCGGGACAAGAACTATGGCTACACCTTC.

This clonotype has a handful of counts. The V and J genes are TRBV5-1 and TRBJ2-1, with D possibly matching TRBD1 (6 bases). Germline V CDR1 and CDR2: SGHRS, YFSETQ. The germline V and J ends were trimmed by 0 bases and 2 bases, with 12 bases remaining between them. The CDR3 is 16 residues long. CDR3: CASSLEGEPTYNEQFF. The DNA of the CDR3 is TGCGCCAGCAGCTTGGAGGGGGAGCCCACCTACAATGAGCAGTTCTTC. Full variable domain (missing parts from reference TRBV5-1 and TRBJ2-1): KAGVTQTPRYLIKTRGQQVTLSCSPISGHRSVSWYQQTPGQGLQFLFEYFSETQRNKGNFPGRFSGRQFSNSRSEMNVSTLELGDSALYLCASSLEGEPTYNEQFFGPGTRLTVL.

This clonotype was detected ten times or more. This chain uses TRBV9 with TRBJ1-2; D remains unclear. V lost 0 bases and J 7 bases, leaving 7 bases between the germline ends. Germline-derived CDR1 and CDR2 are SGDLS and YYNGEE. This CDR3 comprises 12 residues. The CDR3 sequence is CASSVEYGGYTF. CDR3 coding DNA: TGTGCCAGCAGCGTAGAATACGGTGGCTACACCTTC.

The chain couples TRBV7-3 to TRBJ1-2, with D perhaps matching TRBD1 (6 bases). This CDR3 spans 12 amino acids. Trimming stripped 8 bases from V and 6 bases from J, with 13 bases between. The germline V gene has CDR1 SGHTA and CDR2 FQGTGA. CDR3 protein: CASGQGNDGYTF. The CDR3 DNA reads as TGTGCCAGCGGGCAGGGGAATGATGGCTACACCTTC.

This clonotype was counted at least ten times. The chain is built from TRBV20-1 and TRBJ2-3, with TRBD1 as a possible D gene (5 bases). Trimming removed 6 bases from V and 2 bases from J, with 12 bases in between. Germline V gene data show CDR1 as DFQATT and CDR2 as SNEGSKA (reference sequence). The CDR3 runs 13 residues. The CDR3 DNA reads TGCAGTGCAGGGGCAGGTACCACAGATACGCAGTATTTT. Translation gives CSAGAGTTDTQYF.

The chain recombines TRBV2 with TRBJ2-5, with TRBD2 as a possible D gene (5 bases). Germline loops: CDR1 SNHLY, CDR2 FYNNEI. V shed 4 bases and J shed 1 base, with 13 bases lying between them. CDR3 size: 15 residues. CDR3 residues: CASSGLASSQETQYF. CDR3 DNA: TGTGCCAGCAGTGGCCTGGCTAGCAGCCAAGAGACCCAGTACTTC. Together with reference TRBV2 and TRBJ2-5, the CDR3 gives the full variable domain: EPEVTQTPSHQVTQMGQEVILRCVPISNHLYFYWYRQILGQKVEFLVSFYNNEISEKSEIFDDQFSVERPDGSNFTLKIRSTKLEDSAMYFCASSGLASSQETQYFGPGTRLLVL.